This T cell receptor beta chain was recorded in a study of T cell changes during pregnancy in multiple sclerosis. Trimming stripped 3 bases from V and 5 bases from J, with 11 bases between. This CDR3 is 14 amino acids long. The germline V gene encodes CDR1 LGHNA and CDR2 YSLEER. Sequencing was performed with immunoSEQ multiplex PCR; in TCRdb, only in-frame clones are kept and a portion is missing. The repertoire holds 45,000 to 65,000 clones, 94% seen once, with about 3% in the top ten. Sequencing used CD8+ T cells from peripheral blood mononuclear cells, obtained in the third trimester of pregnancy. The clonotype originates from a female donor with multiple sclerosis, enrolled in a pregnancy study. V is TRBV4-3 and J is TRBJ2-4; a weak D match, TRBD2 (6 bases). The CDR3 coding sequence is TGCGCCAGCAGCCAGGGACTTAGTGAAAACATTCAGTACTTC. This translates into CASSQGLSENIQYF.